The 13 T cell receptor beta chains below all came from one sample that was sequenced in a study of CD8+ T cells in alopecia areata. Treatment defined: oral pan-JAK inhibitor, 5-10 mg twice daily. Extracted RNA was reverse transcribed, and the resulting cDNA served as sequencing template. Data came from immunoSEQ multiplex PCR; TCRdb stores just in-frame clones and leaves some out. Among 190,000 or so clones listed, about 60% were seen once. The source material was CD8+ T cells sorted from blood, sampled at week 24, from a patient treated with tofacitinib. These TCRs come from a human donor with alopecia areata.

The rearrangement links TRBV5-1 to TRBJ2-3; TRBD2 is a possible D gene (6 bases). The germline V and J ends were trimmed by 4 bases and 3 bases, with 18 bases remaining between them. The CDR3 sequence is 16 residues long. The germline V gene encodes CDR1 SGHRS and CDR2 YFSETQ. As DNA, the CDR3 is TGCGCCAGCAGCCGCCTAGGAGGGGCTAGGACAGATACGCAGTATTTT. This gives the protein CASSRLGGARTDTQYF. Looking up the rest from reference TRBV5-1 and TRBJ2-3 gives the full variable domain: KAGVTQTPRYLIKTRGQQVTLSCSPISGHRSVSWYQQTPGQGLQFLFEYFSETQRNKGNFPGRFSGRQFSNSRSEMNVSTLELGDSALYLCASSRLGGARTDTQYFGPGTRLTVL.

The chain has TRBV13 and TRBJ2-1; possible D gene TRBD2, 6 bases. V shed 5 bases and J shed 5 bases, with 10 bases lying between them. In germline, CDR1 is PRHDT, CDR2 FYEKMQ (reference sequence). This CDR3 has 13 residues. CDR3 residues: CASSLKRDNEQFF. CDR3 sequence (DNA): TGTGCCAGCAGCCTCAAGCGGGACAATGAGCAGTTCTTC.

The V call is TRBV7-8, the J call TRBJ1-5; D is perhaps TRBD1 (5 bases). V dropped 5 bases and J dropped 6 bases, with 20 bases sitting between them. This CDR3 has 16 residues. In germline, CDR1 is SGHVS, CDR2 FQNEAQ. This chain's CDR3 is CASSPQRAGKAQPQHF. As DNA, the CDR3 is TGTGCCAGCAGCCCGCAGAGGGCAGGGAAGGCTCAGCCCCAGCATTTT.

The CDR3 loop is CASSEWAEQETQYF. CDR3 nucleotides: TGCGCCAGCAGTGAGTGGGCAGAGCAAGAGACCCAGTACTTC. V usage is TRBV10-2 and J usage is TRBJ2-5; D remains unclear. CDR3 length equals 14 residues. Per germline, CDR1 WSHSY and CDR2 SAAADI. The germline V and J ends were trimmed by 1 base and 2 bases, with 8 bases remaining between them.

The CDR3, as DNA: TGCGCCAGCAGCTCTATAACTGGCCAAGAGACCCAGTACTTC. Translation gives CASSSITGQETQYF. This chain links TRBV5-1 with TRBJ2-5, with D uncertain. This CDR3 spans 14 amino acids. Germline CDR1 reads SGHRS; CDR2 reads YFSETQ. Trimming stripped 3 bases from V and 1 base from J, with 10 bases between.

This rearrangement joins TRBV5-6 to TRBJ2-5; D remains ambiguous. Germline V gene sequence: CDR1 SGHDT, CDR2 YYEEEE. The CDR3 consists of 12 residues. Between the trimmed V and J ends, which lost 3 bases and 0 bases, there was a span of 3 bases. The CDR3 is CASSSNQETQYF. CDR3 nucleotides: TGTGCCAGCAGCTCCAACCAAGAGACCCAGTACTTC. The variable domain in full, with the rest retrieved from reference TRBV5-6 and TRBJ2-5, is DAGVTQSPTHLIKTRGQQVTLRCSPKSGHDTVSWYQQALGQGPQFIFQYYEEEERQRGNFPDRFSGHQFPNYSSELNVNALLLGDSALYLCASSSNQETQYFGPGTRLLVL.

This chain uses TRBV13 with TRBJ2-5, with 8 bases fitting TRBD1. The germline gives CDR1 PRHDT, CDR2 FYEKMQ (reference sequence). Unmatched junction bases numbered 8, after V lost 5 bases and J lost 0 bases. This CDR3 has 16 residues. The CDR3 sequence: CASSARQGPYQETQYF. CDR3 nucleotides: TGTGCCAGCAGCGCCCGACAGGGGCCCTACCAAGAGACCCAGTACTTC.

The chain is built from TRBV6-1 and TRBJ1-5; D might be TRBD1 (5 bases). V gave up 7 bases and J gave up 4 bases, with 11 bases separating them. The germline gives CDR1 MNHNS, CDR2 SASEGT. The CDR3 runs to 13 residues. CDR3: CASTGKANQPQHF. In DNA, the CDR3 is TGTGCCAGCACAGGGAAGGCGAATCAGCCCCAGCATTTT.

As DNA, the CDR3 is TGTGCCAGCAGCTCCGAGGGCAGGGGGTATTCACCCCTCCACTTT. Encoded protein: CASSSEGRGYSPLHF. This sequence joins TRBV13 and TRBJ1-6, with TRBD1 identical over 7 bases. The ends lost 4 bases at V and 8 bases at J; junction bases unmatched: 8. The CDR3 spans 15 residues. The germline V gene has CDR1 PRHDT and CDR2 FYEKMQ (reference sequence).

The genes are TRBV6-5 and TRBJ1-1; D gene uncertain. The CDR3 runs 15 residues. CDR1 and CDR2 from the germline V gene are MNHEY and SVGAGI. V shed 8 bases and J shed 1 base, with 17 bases lying between them. CDR3: CASVRASGKNTEAFF. CDR3 bases: TGTGCCAGCGTTCGGGCCTCGGGGAAGAACACTGAAGCTTTCTTT.

The chain has TRBV19 and TRBJ2-7, with D maybe TRBD2 (5 bases). The CDR3 totals 15 residues. Trimming cost V 3 bases and J 0 bases, with 12 bases left between them. Germline V gene sequence: CDR1 LNHDA, CDR2 SQIVND (reference sequence). The CDR3 DNA follows: TGTGCCAGTAGTATGACTACCGTAAGCTCCTACGAGCAGTACTTC. Translated, it gives CASSMTTVSSYEQYF.

The genes are TRBV7-9 and TRBJ1-4, with D perhaps matching TRBD1 (5 bases). The CDR3 spans 14 residues. V lost 5 bases to trimming and J lost 5 bases, with 12 bases between them. Germline assignment: CDR1 SEHNR and CDR2 FQNEAQ (reference sequence). The CDR3 is CASSNDRLNEKLFF. The CDR3 DNA sequence: TGTGCCAGCAGCAACGACAGACTGAATGAAAAACTGTTTTTT. Full variable domain (missing parts from reference TRBV7-9 and TRBJ1-4): DTGVSQNPRHKITKRGQNVTFRCDPISEHNRLYWYRQTLGQGPEFLTYFQNEAQLEKSRLLSDRFSAERPKGSFSTLEIQRTEQGDSAMYLCASSNDRLNEKLFFGSGTQLSVL.

A word on this clone: Within the sample, other DNA sequences also encode this same CDR3. V is TRBV29-1 and J is TRBJ1-2, with TRBD1 as a possible D gene (5 bases). The germline CDR1 and CDR2 sequences are SQVTM and ANQGSEA. The CDR3 runs 12 residues. Trimming took 3 bases from V and 3 from J, leaving 8 bases between them. CDR3 coding DNA: TGCAGCGTTGAGGGGGGGGACTATGGCTACACCTTC. As protein: CSVEGGDYGYTF.